The 14 T cell receptor beta chains in this list originate from one sample, sequenced in a study of T cell repertoires in cytomegalovirus infection. TCRdb called the reads again in MiXCR, with one record for every CDR3 protein. The table has around 450,000 distinct CDR3 sequences, under 40% seen once; the top ten hold approximately 14%. Sequencing input: PBMCs. The receptors here all came from a human donor in good health (CMV status not recorded). Some clones in this sample may be carry-over from other donors' samples.

J is TRBJ2-3 and V is TRBV18; D may be TRBD1 (5 bases). The CDR3 contains 15 residues. V was pared by 0 bases and J by 0 bases, with 7 bases between. Germline CDR1 KGHSH, CDR2 LQKENI. The CDR3 DNA reads as TGTGCCAGCTCACCACCAGGGGCGAGCACAGATACGCAGTATTTT. Translation gives CASSPPGASTDTQYF.

The chain carries TRBV12-3 or TRBV12-4 and TRBJ1-5; 8 nucleotides line up with TRBD1. Unmatched junction bases numbered 4, after V lost 6 bases and J lost 3 bases. This CDR3 has 14 amino acids. In nucleotides, the CDR3 is TGTGCCAGCAGCAGGGGGCTGGACAATCAGCCCCAGCATTTT. Protein: CASSRGLDNQPQHF.

This clonotype was detected only a few times. The CDR3 here is CASSPGPPSNQPQHF. For the CDR3, the DNA is TGTGCCAGCAGTCCGGGTCCGCCTAGCAATCAGCCCCAGCATTTT. This chain connects TRBV6-6 to TRBJ1-5; the D is unclear. With 5 bases removed from V and 0 bases from J, the gap between germline ends came to 11 bases. Germline loops: CDR1 MNHNY, CDR2 SVGAGI (reference sequence). The CDR3 length is 15 residues.

The chain joins TRBV20-1 to TRBJ1-1; the D is unclear. Per germline, CDR1 DFQATT and CDR2 SNEGSKA (reference sequence). Trimming pared 1 base from V and 1 base from J, leaving 10 bases between. CDR3 length: 14 residues. CDR3 nucleotide sequence: TGCAGTGCTAGAGGCCCAGCACCGAACACTGAAGCTTTCTTT. Translated: CSARGPAPNTEAFF.

This clonotype has a handful of counts. The rearrangement uses TRBV7-7 and TRBJ2-5; 10 bases match TRBD2. The CDR3 has 15 amino acids. V trimming: 5 bases; J trimming: 1 base; junction bases outside the gene matches: 4. Germline assignment: CDR1 SSHAT and CDR2 FNYEAQ (reference sequence). CDR3 protein: CASSPLAGVQETQYF. The CDR3 DNA reads as TGTGCCAGCAGCCCTCTAGCGGGGGTCCAAGAGACCCAGTACTTC.

The count of this clonotype is one. An end of the junction does not agree with germline; a read error may underlie this. This sequence joins TRBV7-2 and TRBJ2-7; D is possibly TRBD1 (6 bases). The CDR3 is 14 amino acids. Germline CDR1 reads SGHTA; CDR2 reads FQGNSA. The CDR3 spells CVSSLYRESYEQYF. In DNA form, the CDR3 reads TGTGTCAGCAGCTTATACAGGGAATCCTACGAGCAGTACTTC. The full variable domain, with the rest looked up from reference TRBV7-2 and TRBJ2-7, is GAGVSQSPSNKVTEKGKDVELRCDPISGHTALYWYRQSLGQGLEFLIYFQGNSAPDKSGLPSDRFSAERTGGSVSTLTIQRTQQEDSAVYLCVSSLYRESYEQYFGPGTRLTVT.

This clonotype was detected many times. CDR3 bases: TGTGCCAGTAGTCCCTCATACCCCCAGGGGGCAGAGGATGAGCAGTTCTTC. Translation gives CASSPSYPQGAEDEQFF. The V call is TRBV19, the J call TRBJ2-1; 8 bases match TRBD1. Per germline, CDR1 LNHDA and CDR2 SQIVND (reference sequence). V dropped 5 bases and J dropped 8; count of bases not matched to a gene: 17. The CDR3 length is 17 residues.

Details on this clonotype: A read error may explain this, as a much larger clone is one base away. The chain is built from TRBV7-2 and TRBJ2-5; no firm D call. The CDR3 loop spans 15 amino acids. Germline V gene sequence: CDR1 SGHTA, CDR2 FQGNSA. V gave up 4 bases and J gave up 0 bases, with 12 bases separating them. The CDR3 is CASSSRNTNQETQYF. CDR3 coding DNA: TGTGCCAGCAGCTCGCGGAATACCAACCAAGAGACCCAGTACTTC.

The chain employs TRBV11-2 and TRBJ1-2, with a possible D match to TRBD1 (5 bases). The V end was cut by 5 bases, the J end by 3 bases, with 16 bases between. The CDR3 is 15 amino acids. From germline, CDR1 is SGHAT and CDR2 FQNNGV. CDR3 nucleotides: TGTGCCAGCAGCCCGTACGGCCAGGGCGACTATGGCTACACCTTC. The encoded protein is CASSPYGQGDYGYTF.

V and J are TRBV14 and TRBJ1-1, with TRBD1 matching over 7 bases. The CDR3 is 15 residues long. CDR1 and CDR2 (germline): SGHDN, FVKESK. V trimming: 2 bases; J trimming: 5 bases; junction bases outside the gene matches: 8. The CDR3 DNA is TGTGCCAGCAGCCAATGGAAGGGGGCAATGACTGAAGCTTTCTTT. Its protein product is CASSQWKGAMTEAFF.

V and J are TRBV27 and TRBJ2-1, with TRBD2 matching over 12 bases. This CDR3 has 12 amino acids. Germline CDR1 MNHEY, CDR2 SMNVEV (reference sequence). V gave up 4 bases and J gave up 15 bases; unmatched junction bases: 4. The CDR3 DNA reads TGTGCCAGCAGTTCCCCGACTAGCGGGGGGTTCTTC. Translating it yields CASSSPTSGGFF.

This clonotype was observed a handful of times. The rearrangement uses TRBV19 and TRBJ1-1, with D possibly being TRBD1 (5 bases). The germline CDR1 and CDR2 sequences are LNHDA and SQIVND (reference sequence). This CDR3 is 15 amino acids long. V was shortened by 3 bases and J by 4 bases, with 15 bases between the two germline ends. CDR3 amino acids: CASSMQGEGSTEAFF. CDR3 nucleotide sequence: TGTGCCAGTAGTATGCAGGGTGAAGGGAGCACTGAAGCTTTCTTT. Full variable domain (remainder filled in from reference TRBV19 and TRBJ1-1): DGGITQSPKYLFRKEGQNVTLSCEQNLNHDAMYWYRQDPGQGLRLIYYSQIVNDFQKGDIAEGYSVSREKKESFPLTVTSAQKNPTAFYLCASSMQGEGSTEAFFGQGTRLTVV.

The J gene is TRBJ2-1, the V gene TRBV5-1; 7 positions agree with TRBD2. This CDR3 region has 13 residues. J gave up 5 bases and V 4 bases, and 3 bases lay outside the gene matches. Germline V gene data show CDR1 as SGHRS and CDR2 as YFSETQ. CDR3 region: CASSVGTNNEQFF. DNA for the CDR3: TGCGCCAGCAGCGTCGGGACTAACAATGAGCAGTTCTTC.

This clonotype was counted a single time. The CDR3 DNA sequence: TGTGCCAGTCTTCTCCGGGACAACAATTCACCCCTCCACTTT. It specifies CASLLRDNNSPLHF. The V and J genes are TRBV5-6 and TRBJ1-6; tentatively, D is TRBD1 (6 bases). The CDR3 is 14 amino acids. V shed 8 bases and J shed 7 bases, with 16 bases lying between them. Germline V gene sequence: CDR1 SGHDT, CDR2 YYEEEE.